This T cell receptor (beta chain) was retrieved from a study of blood T cell repertoires in COVID-19. Study in general: Acute and convalescent COVID-19 samples came from the United States, Italy and Spain. The analysed material was cDNA or gDNA that came from T cells, B-cell-depleted T cells, or PBMCs.

The CDR3 loop spans 13 amino acids. V shed 4 bases and J shed 8 bases, with 11 bases lying between them. Germline values: CDR1 MNHEY, CDR2 SMNVEV (reference sequence). The authors' processing: Nucleated cell number was recorded as an estimate derived from reference gene primer amplification. Using immunoSEQ multiplex PCR, the repertoire was profiled, and TCRdb retains in-frame clones only, with some absent. V and J calls and clone size are copied from that table; D and trimming were computed from the DNA. This table holds approximately 200,000 clones, around four fifths found once. Sequencing used peripheral blood. The TCR originated in a woman of 80 years or more with COVID-19, enrolled during active disease. The V call is TRBV27, the J call TRBJ1-4; D gene unclear. CDR3 nucleotides: TGTGCCAGCAGTTCACGCGCGAGGGAAAAACTGTTTTTT. Protein: CASSSRAREKLFF. Complete variable domain (other parts from reference TRBV27 and TRBJ1-4): EAQVTQNPRYLITVTGKKLTVTCSQNMNHEYMSWYRQDPGLGLRQIYYSMNVEVTDKGDVPEGYKVSRKEKRNFPLILESPSPNQTSLYFCASSSRAREKLFFGSGTQLSVL.